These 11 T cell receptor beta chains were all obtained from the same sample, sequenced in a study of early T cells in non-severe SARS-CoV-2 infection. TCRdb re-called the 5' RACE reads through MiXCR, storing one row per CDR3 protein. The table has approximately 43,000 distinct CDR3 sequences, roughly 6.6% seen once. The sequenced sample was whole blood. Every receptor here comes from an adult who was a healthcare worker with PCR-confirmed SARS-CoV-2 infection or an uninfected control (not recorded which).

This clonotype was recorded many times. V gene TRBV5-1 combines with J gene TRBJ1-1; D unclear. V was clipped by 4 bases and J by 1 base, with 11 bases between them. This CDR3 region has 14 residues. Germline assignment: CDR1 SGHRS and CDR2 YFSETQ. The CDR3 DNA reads TGCGCCAGCAGCCTGGTGGGATCGAACACTGAAGCTTTCTTT. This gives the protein CASSLVGSNTEAFF.

As DNA, the CDR3 is TGCAGTGCTACTCACGGGAGGGGTAGAAGCTATGGCTACACCTTC. The encoded protein is CSATHGRGRSYGYTF. The V call is TRBV20-1, the J call TRBJ1-2; D is possibly TRBD1 (5 bases). Trimming removed 4 bases at V and 4 bases at J, with 19 bases between. The germline gives CDR1 DFQATT, CDR2 SNEGSKA (reference sequence). The CDR3 consists of 15 residues.

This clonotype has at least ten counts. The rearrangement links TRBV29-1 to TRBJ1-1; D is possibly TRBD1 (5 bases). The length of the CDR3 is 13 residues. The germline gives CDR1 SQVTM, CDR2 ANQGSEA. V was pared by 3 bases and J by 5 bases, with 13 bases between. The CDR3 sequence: CSVDGGRGTEAFF. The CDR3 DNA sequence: TGCAGCGTTGATGGGGGAAGAGGTACTGAAGCTTTCTTT.

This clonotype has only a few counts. CDR3 loop: CASSLGRDNEQFF. The CDR3 DNA reads as TGTGCCAGCAGCTTAGGAAGGGACAATGAGCAGTTCTTC. The V and J genes are TRBV7-2 and TRBJ2-1; D remains ambiguous. The CDR3 sequence is 13 residues long. Looked up from germline, CDR1 is SGHTA and CDR2 is FQGNSA. V lost 1 base to trimming and J lost 5 bases, with 6 bases between them.

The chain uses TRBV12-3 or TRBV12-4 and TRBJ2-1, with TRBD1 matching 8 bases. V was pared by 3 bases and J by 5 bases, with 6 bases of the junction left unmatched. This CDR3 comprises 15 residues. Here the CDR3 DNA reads TGTGCCAGCAGTTTGCGGCAGGGGGCAAACAATGAGCAGTTCTTC. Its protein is CASSLRQGANNEQFF.

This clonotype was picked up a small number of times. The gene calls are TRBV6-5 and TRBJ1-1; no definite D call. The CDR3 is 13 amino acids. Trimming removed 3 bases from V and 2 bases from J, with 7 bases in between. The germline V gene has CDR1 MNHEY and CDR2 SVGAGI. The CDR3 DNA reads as TGTGCCAGCAGTTATGGGATAAACACTGAAGCTTTCTTT. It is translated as CASSYGINTEAFF.

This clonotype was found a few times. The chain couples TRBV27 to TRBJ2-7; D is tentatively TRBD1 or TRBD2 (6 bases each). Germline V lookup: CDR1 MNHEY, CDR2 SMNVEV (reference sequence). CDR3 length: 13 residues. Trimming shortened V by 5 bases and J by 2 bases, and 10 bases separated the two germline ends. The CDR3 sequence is CASSPGGTYEQYF. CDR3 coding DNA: TGTGCCAGCAGTCCCGGGGGCACCTACGAGCAGTACTTC.

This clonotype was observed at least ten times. The CDR3 here is CASSRSRASSDTQYF. The CDR3 region has the DNA TGTGCCAGCAGCCGTAGCCGGGCTTCAAGCGATACGCAGTATTTT. The chain carries TRBV6-2 or TRBV6-3 and TRBJ2-3; D is unresolved. Trimming took off 6 bases at V and 6 bases at J, with 19 bases between the two ends. Germline V gene data show CDR1 as MNHEY and CDR2 as SVGEGT. The CDR3 consists of 15 residues.

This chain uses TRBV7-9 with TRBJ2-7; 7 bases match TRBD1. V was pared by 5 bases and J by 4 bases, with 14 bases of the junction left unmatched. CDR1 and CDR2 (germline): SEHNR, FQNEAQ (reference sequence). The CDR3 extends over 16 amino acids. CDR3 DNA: TGTGCCAGCAGCCCCCGCCGGGTAGGGACAGCTTACGAGCAGTACTTC. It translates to CASSPRRVGTAYEQYF.

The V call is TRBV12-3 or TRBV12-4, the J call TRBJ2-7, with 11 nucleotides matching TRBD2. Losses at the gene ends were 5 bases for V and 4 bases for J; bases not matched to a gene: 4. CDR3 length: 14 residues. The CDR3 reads CASSVSGGAYEQYF. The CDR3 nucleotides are TGTGCCAGCAGTGTTAGCGGGGGGGCATACGAGCAGTACTTC.

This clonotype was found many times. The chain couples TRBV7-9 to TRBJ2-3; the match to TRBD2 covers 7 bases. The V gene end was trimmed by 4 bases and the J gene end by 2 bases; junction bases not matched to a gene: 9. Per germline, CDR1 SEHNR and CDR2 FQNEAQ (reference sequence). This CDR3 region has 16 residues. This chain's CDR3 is CASSSLGGDLTDTQYF. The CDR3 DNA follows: TGTGCCAGCAGCTCCCTGGGGGGGGATCTCACAGATACGCAGTATTTT.